What follows is one TCR beta chain and its context. These data are taken from a study of shared clonotypes between healthy human individuals. The CDR3 has 14 residues. The V gene lost 5 bases and the J gene lost 5 bases, with 13 bases spanning the gap. The germline V gene has CDR1 KGHSH and CDR2 LQKENI. TCRdb's copy holds only in-frame clones and misses some; the assay was immunoSEQ multiplex PCR. The sample has under 2.5 million clones; around 93% are singletons. The sequenced sample consisted of naive CD4+ T cells from PBMCs. The sample's subset: CD45RA+ positively selected. The clonotype originates from a man between 18 and 35 years old in good health. Some clones in this sample may be carry-over from other donors' samples. The chain has TRBV18 and TRBJ1-3; no definite D call. In DNA, the CDR3 is TGTGCCAGCTCATACTCGGACGCGAGAAACACCATATATTTT. Its protein is CASSYSDARNTIYF. Based on the CDR3 plus reference TRBV18 and TRBJ1-3, the full variable domain is NAGVMQNPRHLVRRRGQEARLRCSPMKGHSHVYWYRQLPEEGLKFMVYLQKENIIDESGMPKERFSAEFPKEGPSILRIQQVVRGDSAAYFCASSYSDARNTIYFGEGSWLTVV.